The clone carrying this T cell receptor (beta chain) was found once. The antigen remains undetermined. Donors sampled were nominally healthy, though unrecorded immune exposures were likely. The source of the sample is a study of cytomegalovirus exposure and HLA in healthy donors. Background on the study: Ancestry clustering placed around four fifths of roughly 410 genotyped donors in the Caucasian-associated cluster.

V was pared by 6 bases and J by 4 bases, with 5 bases of the junction left unmatched. Germline V CDR1 and CDR2: SNHLY, FYNNEI. CDR3 size: 14 residues. Amplification used 60 Vbeta primers and 13 Jbeta primers. Using immunoSEQ multiplex PCR, the repertoire was profiled, and TCRdb retains in-frame clones only, with some absent. Of roughly 160,000 clones in the sample, more than 65% were seen once. Whole-study findings and limits: A prior analysis recorded that most TCR beta V segments were productive about 87% or about 30% of the time. A missense DCLRE1C variant was associated with V- and J-gene trimming of TCR beta chains in a later analysis, and an independent cohort replicated the association.

The rearrangement uses TRBV2 and TRBJ1-5, with 8 nucleotides matching TRBD1. This TCR was sampled from a woman aged 25 to 39 in good health and CMV-seronegative. The specimen was PBMCs. The CDR3 protein is CASSGQGGNQPQHF. CDR3 nucleotides: TGTGCCAGCAGCGGACAGGGTGGAAATCAGCCCCAGCATTTT.